These 12 T cell receptor beta chains originate from one sample sequenced in a study of molecular identifiers for immune sequencing clone quantification. Using its own MiXCR run on the PCR reads, TCRdb lists one record per CDR3 protein. The sample contains over 35,000 distinct CDR3 sequences, approximately 24% of which appear only once. Material for sequencing was naive CD8+ T cells from blood, with Jurkat cell RNA spiked in. Subset defined: FACS-sorted CD8+CD4-CCR7+CD45RA+ naive T cells. The receptors come from a human donor in good health. Some libraries in this study had Jurkat cell RNA spiked in.

This sequence joins TRBV4-3 and TRBJ1-6, with no clear D. Germline CDR1 and CDR2: LGHNA and YSLEER. V was clipped by 2 bases and J by 5 bases, with 13 bases between them. This CDR3 has 16 amino acids. CDR3: CASSQSGPGNNSPLHF. Written as DNA, the CDR3 is TGCGCCAGCAGCCAATCTGGACCTGGGAATAATTCACCCCTCCACTTT.

In this sample, this clonotype turned up a few times. A much larger clone is a single base away; this may be a read error. The chain employs TRBV9 and TRBJ1-1; 7 bases match TRBD1. The CDR3 sequence is 12 residues long. Germline V gene sequence: CDR1 SGDLS, CDR2 YYNGEE. The CDR3 bases are TGTGTCAGCAGCGGGGACAGTGCTGAAGCTTTCTTT. This encodes CVSSGDSAEAFF. Variable domain in full (rest from reference TRBV9 and TRBJ1-1): DSGVTQTPKHLITATGQRVTLRCSPRSGDLSVYWYQQSLDQGLQFLIQYYNGEERAKGNILERFSAQQFPDLHSELNLSSLELGDSALYFCVSSGDSAEAFFGQGTRLTVV.

Concerning this clonotype itself: With a much larger clone just one base away, this may be a read error. V is TRBV7-9 and J is TRBJ2-3; 9 bases align to TRBD1. V was clipped by 5 bases and J by 0 bases; unmatched bases: 9. The CDR3 runs to 17 residues. CDR1 and CDR2 from the germline V gene are SEHNR and FQNEAQ (reference sequence). CDR3 bases: TGTGCCAGCAGCCTCGGGACAGGGTTGGGGAGCACAGATACGCAGTATTTT. Protein: CASSLGTGLGSTDTQYF.

Points on this clonotype: A single base separates this from a much larger clone, so it may be a read error. The chain recombines TRBV27 with TRBJ2-2, with a possible D match to TRBD2 (5 bases). The CDR3 consists of 13 residues. CDR1 and CDR2 (germline): MNHEY, SMNVEV (reference sequence). CDR3 region: CASSPPNTGELLF. The CDR3 DNA is TGTGCCAGCAGTCCTCCGAACACCGGGGAGCTGCTTTTT.

This clonotype came up many times. J is TRBJ2-7 and V is TRBV7-8, with a weak D call TRBD2 (5 bases). The CDR3 length is 15 residues. The V gene lost 4 bases and the J gene lost 2 bases, with 15 bases spanning the gap. The germline gives CDR1 SGHVS, CDR2 FQNEAQ. The CDR3 coding sequence is TGTGCCAGCAGCTCCGTCCCAGAGGGTGCCTACGAGCAGTACTTC. Translating it yields CASSSVPEGAYEQYF.

This clonotype was counted many times. V gene TRBV11-2 combines with J gene TRBJ2-4, with 9 bases aligning to TRBD2. After removal of 5 bases from V and 4 bases from J, the junction contained 9 bases not matched to a gene. Germline CDR1 is SGHAT and CDR2 is FQNNGV. The CDR3 covers 16 residues. The CDR3 sequence: CASSQGLATLKNIQYF. The CDR3 coding sequence is TGTGCCAGCAGCCAAGGACTAGCGACGTTGAAAAACATTCAGTACTTC.

This clonotype came up a few times. The V and J genes are TRBV13 and TRBJ2-2; D is unresolved. The CDR3 totals 16 residues. Trimming stripped 0 bases from V and 4 bases from J, with 12 bases between. Germline CDR1 and CDR2: PRHDT and FYEKMQ (reference sequence). CDR3 DNA sequence: TGTGCCAGCAGCTTAGGAGTCACCCTCCCCACCGGGGAGCTGTTTTTT. Residues: CASSLGVTLPTGELFF.

V gene TRBV3-1 combines with J gene TRBJ2-1; D may match TRBD1 or TRBD2 (5 bases each). The germline V gene encodes CDR1 LGHDT and CDR2 YNNKEL (reference sequence). The CDR3 length is 16 residues. Trimming removed 0 bases from V and 6 bases from J, with 15 bases in between. The CDR3 is CASSQEPLSGGNEQFF. CDR3 DNA sequence: TGTGCCAGCAGCCAAGAACCCCTGTCTGGGGGCAATGAGCAGTTCTTC.

This clonotype came up a few times. V gene TRBV13 combines with J gene TRBJ2-7, with 7 positions matching TRBD1. From germline, CDR1 is PRHDT and CDR2 FYEKMQ (reference sequence). The ends lost 5 bases at V and 3 bases at J; junction bases unmatched: 10. The CDR3 contains 15 residues. The CDR3 spells CASSPRDRPLYEQYF. The CDR3 bases are TGTGCCAGCAGCCCACGGGACAGACCCCTCTACGAGCAGTACTTC.

This clonotype was detected many times. V and J are TRBV28 and TRBJ2-1; D call uncertain. Germline-derived CDR1 and CDR2 are MDHEN and SYDVKM. Trimming pared 6 bases from V and 10 bases from J, leaving 13 bases between. There are 12 residues in the CDR3. CDR3 region: CASSLIGWEQFF. DNA of the CDR3: TGTGCCAGCAGCCTCATAGGATGGGAGCAGTTCTTC.

On this clonotype: A much larger clone lies one base from this, so it may be a read error. The gene calls are TRBV4-3 and TRBJ2-6; D not resolved. V was clipped by 0 bases and J by 0 bases, with 6 bases between them. The CDR3 is 16 amino acids. Germline V gene lookup returns CDR1 LGHNA and CDR2 YSLEER. CDR3 in amino acids: CASSQDHSSGANVLTF. CDR3 DNA sequence: TGCGCCAGCAGCCAAGATCATTCCTCTGGGGCCAACGTCCTGACTTTC.

The rearrangement links TRBV20-1 to TRBJ2-7; D perhaps matches TRBD2 (5 bases). Trimming stripped 6 bases from V and 3 bases from J, with 15 bases between. The CDR3 consists of 13 residues. Germline V CDR1 and CDR2: DFQATT, SNEGSKA (reference sequence). CDR3 sequence: CSASRGSGYEQYF. CDR3 nucleotide sequence: TGCAGTGCGTCGCGAGGGTCTGGCTACGAGCAGTACTTC.